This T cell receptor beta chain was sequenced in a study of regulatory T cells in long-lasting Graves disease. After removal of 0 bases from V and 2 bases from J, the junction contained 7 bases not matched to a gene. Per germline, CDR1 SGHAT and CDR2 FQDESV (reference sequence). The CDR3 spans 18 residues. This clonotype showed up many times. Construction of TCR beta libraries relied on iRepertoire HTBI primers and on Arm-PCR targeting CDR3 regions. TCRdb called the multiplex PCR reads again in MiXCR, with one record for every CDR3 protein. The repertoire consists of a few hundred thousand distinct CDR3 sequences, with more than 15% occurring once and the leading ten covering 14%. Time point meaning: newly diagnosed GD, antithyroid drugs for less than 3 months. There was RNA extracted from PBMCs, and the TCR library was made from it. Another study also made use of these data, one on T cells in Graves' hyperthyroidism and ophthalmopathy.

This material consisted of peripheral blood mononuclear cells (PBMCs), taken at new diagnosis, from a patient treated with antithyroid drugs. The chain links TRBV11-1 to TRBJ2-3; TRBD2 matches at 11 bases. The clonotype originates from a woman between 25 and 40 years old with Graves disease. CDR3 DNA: TGTGCCAGCAGCTTAGCGCGTACTAGCGGGGGCCTCACAGATACGCAGTATTTT. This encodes CASSLARTSGGLTDTQYF.